These 32 T cell receptor beta chains share one sample of origin, sequenced in a study of CD8 T cells in Susac syndrome. An input of roughly 0.5 to 1 ug of RNA was subjected to reverse transcription using random hexamers. TCRdb analysed the immunoSEQ multiplex PCR reads with MiXCR anew, one entry per CDR3 protein. The sample comprises roughly 180,000 distinct CDR3 sequences, approximately 94% of which are singletons, and 0.085% to 0.11% rests with the top ten. The sample was CD4+ T cells from PBMCs. Receptor source: a human donor in good health.

The chain combines TRBV29-1 with TRBJ2-5; D is unclear. CDR1 is SQVTM, CDR2 ANQGSEA, per germline. V shed 1 base and J shed 3 bases, with 9 bases lying between them. The CDR3 consists of 13 residues. For the CDR3, the DNA is TGCAGCGTTGAAGGCGTGTACGAAGAGACCCAGTACTTC. This translates into CSVEGVYEETQYF.

The J gene is TRBJ1-5, the V gene TRBV2; the match to TRBD1 covers 10 bases. CDR1 and CDR2 from the germline V gene are SNHLY and FYNNEI. The CDR3 extends over 14 amino acids. V was clipped by 7 bases and J by 4 bases; unmatched bases: 4. As DNA, the CDR3 is TGTGCCAGCACCCGGGACAGGGGAAATCAGCCCCAGCATTTT. Translation gives CASTRDRGNQPQHF. The full variable domain, rest sourced from reference TRBV2 and TRBJ1-5, is EPEVTQTPSHQVTQMGQEVILRCVPISNHLYFYWYRQILGQKVEFLVSFYNNEISEKSEIFDDQFSVERPDGSNFTLKIRSTKLEDSAMYFCASTRDRGNQPQHFGDGTRLSIL.

The chain employs TRBV7-9 and TRBJ2-2; 10 nucleotides align to TRBD2. V dropped 4 bases and J dropped 5; count of bases not matched to a gene: 4. CDR1 and CDR2 from the germline V gene are SEHNR and FQNEAQ (reference sequence). The CDR3 contains 15 residues. The DNA for the CDR3 is TGTGCCAGCAGCTCCGGACTAGCGGAGACCGGGGAGCTGTTTTTT. Its translation: CASSSGLAETGELFF. Variable domain in full (rest from reference TRBV7-9 and TRBJ2-2): DTGVSQNPRHKITKRGQNVTFRCDPISEHNRLYWYRQTLGQGPEFLTYFQNEAQLEKSRLLSDRFSAERPKGSFSTLEIQRTEQGDSAMYLCASSSGLAETGELFFGEGSRLTVL.

This clonotype was seen a single time. The chain is built from TRBV13 and TRBJ2-2; 7 bases line up with TRBD1. Looked up from germline, CDR1 is PRHDT and CDR2 is FYEKMQ (reference sequence). This CDR3 comprises 16 residues. Unmatched junction bases numbered 3, after V lost 1 base and J lost 1 base. The CDR3 coding sequence is TGTGCCAGCAGCTTAGAAGGGGGCGTGAACACCGGGGAGCTGTTTTTT. This translates into CASSLEGGVNTGELFF.

CDR3 region: CSVGLAGGGEQFF. Here the CDR3 DNA reads TGCAGCGTTGGATTAGCGGGAGGCGGTGAGCAGTTCTTC. The chain employs TRBV29-1 and TRBJ2-1; TRBD2 aligns across 10 bases. CDR1 SQVTM and CDR2 ANQGSEA come from the germline V gene. This CDR3 region has 13 residues. V gave up 4 bases and J gave up 9 bases; unmatched junction bases: 6.

This chain joins TRBV29-1 and TRBJ2-7; D gene ambiguous. Germline CDR1 and CDR2: SQVTM and ANQGSEA. This CDR3 is built from 10 residues. V shed 4 bases and J shed 5 bases, with 6 bases lying between them. The CDR3 here is CSVGDDEQYF. CDR3 DNA: TGCAGCGTTGGGGATGACGAGCAGTACTTC.

The V and J genes are TRBV6-5 and TRBJ1-4, with no clear D. Trimming cost V 1 base and J 8 bases, with 8 bases left between them. Per germline, CDR1 MNHEY and CDR2 SVGAGI. The CDR3 is made up of 13 amino acids. The CDR3 DNA follows: TGTGCCAGCAGTTACTATCGAGGGGAAAAACTGTTTTTT. Protein: CASSYYRGEKLFF.

J is TRBJ2-3 and V is TRBV29-1; D remains ambiguous. Germline V gene lookup returns CDR1 SQVTM and CDR2 ANQGSEA. Trimming left V 6 bases short and J 3 bases short, with 10 bases between. This CDR3 has 12 residues. CDR3 in amino acids: CSVAGSTDTQYF. The CDR3 nucleotides read TGCAGCGTCGCCGGATCGACAGATACGCAGTATTTT.

The chain has TRBV6-2 or TRBV6-3 and TRBJ2-5; 7 bases match TRBD1. Trimming cost V 7 bases and J 5 bases; bases outside gene matches: 7. Germline lookup yields CDR1 MNHEY and CDR2 SVGEGT. The CDR3 is 13 amino acids. CDR3 DNA: TGTGCCAGCACCCCGACAGGGCAGGAGACCCAGTACTTC. This codes for CASTPTGQETQYF.

J is TRBJ1-1 and V is TRBV29-1; D remains ambiguous. This CDR3 is 12 amino acids long. The germline V gene encodes CDR1 SQVTM and CDR2 ANQGSEA. Between the trimmed V and J ends, which lost 7 bases and 0 bases, there was a span of 9 bases. The CDR3 loop reads CSAANMNTEAFF. The CDR3 DNA reads TGCAGCGCTGCCAACATGAACACTGAAGCTTTCTTT.

V is TRBV29-1 and J is TRBJ2-1; possible D gene TRBD1, 5 bases. This CDR3 has 15 amino acids. V lost 8 bases and J 7 bases, leaving 24 bases between the germline ends. CDR1 is SQVTM and CDR2 is ANQGSEA in the germline V gene. In nucleotides, the CDR3 is TGCAGCTTCACTTCAGGGTCTTCGGGTTTAAATGAGCAGTTCTTC. Translated, it gives CSFTSGSSGLNEQFF.

The rearrangement uses TRBV24-1 and TRBJ2-1; possibly TRBD2 for D (6 bases). The CDR3 loop spans 13 amino acids. Trimming stripped 5 bases from V and 8 bases from J, with 12 bases between. Germline V gene data show CDR1 as KGHDR and CDR2 as SFDVKD. This chain's CDR3 is CATSVGGSDEQFF. CDR3 sequence (DNA): TGTGCCACCAGTGTAGGAGGGTCCGATGAGCAGTTCTTC.

V usage is TRBV18 and J usage is TRBJ2-1, with 7 positions matching TRBD1. Germline CDR1 reads KGHSH; CDR2 reads LQKENI. CDR3 length: 12 residues. J was trimmed by 15 bases and V by 6 bases; bases with no gene match: 11. The CDR3 nucleotides are TGTGCCAGCTCGCGCGACAGGGAGAACCGGTTCTTC. Protein product: CASSRDRENRFF.

The chain combines TRBV24-1 with TRBJ2-1; D gene unclear. Germline CDR1 is KGHDR and CDR2 is SFDVKD. The CDR3 runs to 12 residues. Trimming took off 3 bases at V and 4 bases at J, with 3 bases between the two ends. CDR3 amino acids: CATSDPYNEQFF. The CDR3 DNA is TGTGCCACCAGTGATCCGTACAATGAGCAGTTCTTC.

Concerning this clonotype itself: An end of the junction differs from the germline gene, which may be a read error. The chain combines TRBV3-1 with TRBJ2-7; tentatively, D is TRBD2 (6 bases). Germline values: CDR1 LGHDT, CDR2 YNNKEL (reference sequence). There are 15 residues in the CDR3. The chain's CDR3 is CANSPLSGDIYEQYF. In DNA form, the CDR3 reads TGTGCCAACAGCCCGCTTAGCGGAGATATCTACGAGCAGTACTTC.

The chain employs TRBV29-1 and TRBJ2-3; D is undetermined. The germline V and J ends were trimmed by 4 bases and 1 base, with 9 bases remaining between them. The CDR3 runs 13 residues. CDR1 and CDR2 from the germline V gene are SQVTM and ANQGSEA. CDR3 protein: CSVVTPGTDTQYF. For the CDR3, the DNA is TGCAGCGTTGTAACGCCTGGCACAGATACGCAGTATTTT.

J is TRBJ2-5 and V is TRBV6-2 or TRBV6-3, with no clear D. CDR1 and CDR2 from the germline V gene are MNHEY and SVGEGT. This CDR3 has 14 amino acids. The V end lost 4 bases, the J end lost 4 bases, and 13 bases lay between the germline ends. DNA for the CDR3: TGTGCCAGCAGTTCGGGCCCCCGCGGAGAGACCCAGTACTTC. Residues: CASSSGPRGETQYF.

In DNA form, the CDR3 reads TGTGCCTGGACTAGGACGGGAGACATCTATGGCTACACCTTC. Amino acids: CAWTRTGDIYGYTF. The chain joins TRBV30 to TRBJ1-2; D remains unclear. This CDR3 has 14 residues. The V end was cut by 4 bases, the J end by 4 bases, with 16 bases between. Germline CDR1 is GTSNPN and CDR2 is SVGIG (reference sequence).

CDR3 amino acids: CASSGPRLEQYF. CDR3 nucleotides: TGTGCCAGCAGTGGACCTAGGCTCGAGCAGTACTTC. The V gene is TRBV25-1, the J gene TRBJ2-7; D uncertain. From germline, CDR1 is MGHDK and CDR2 SYGVNS. The CDR3 spans 12 residues. Trimming pared 4 bases from V and 6 bases from J, leaving 10 bases between.

V and J are TRBV23-1 and TRBJ2-7, with D hard to call. TRBV23-1 counts as an open reading frame of uncertain function. The CDR3 runs 10 residues. V was cut by 10 bases and J by 7 bases, with 11 bases left in between. The CDR3 is CATPLLEQYF. In DNA, the CDR3 is TGCGCCACCCCTCTCTTGGAGCAGTACTTC.

This sequence joins TRBV29-1 and TRBJ2-5; 10 bases map to TRBD2. The CDR3 is 17 residues long. Per germline, CDR1 SQVTM and CDR2 ANQGSEA. Trimming at V came to 1 base and at J to 5 bases, leaving 13 bases not matched to a gene. The CDR3 nucleotides read TGCAGCGTTGAAGTCGCCCCCGGGACTAGCGTTCGGGAGACCCAGTACTTC. It translates to CSVEVAPGTSVRETQYF.

V usage is TRBV19 and J usage is TRBJ1-1; D is unresolved. V lost 4 bases, J lost 0 bases, and 18 bases lay in between. The CDR3 has 17 amino acids. Germline-derived CDR1 and CDR2 are LNHDA and SQIVND (reference sequence). CDR3 in amino acids: CASSNRLSQSLNTEAFF. CDR3 DNA sequence: TGTGCCAGTAGTAATCGGTTGAGTCAGAGCCTGAACACTGAAGCTTTCTTT.

The chain combines TRBV18 with TRBJ1-5; D uncertain. Germline CDR1 KGHSH, CDR2 LQKENI. The CDR3 consists of 13 residues. Trimming took off 2 bases at V and 7 bases at J, with 9 bases between the two ends. The CDR3 loop is CASSPDLEQPQHF. The CDR3 DNA sequence: TGTGCCAGCTCACCAGATCTAGAGCAGCCCCAGCATTTT.

Here the CDR3 DNA reads TGCGCCAGCAGCCGTGGGACTAGCGGGAGGGGCAATGAGCAGTTCTTC. Translation gives CASSRGTSGRGNEQFF. The V and J genes are TRBV4-3 and TRBJ2-1; TRBD2 matches 16 bases. This CDR3 contains 16 residues. Germline values: CDR1 LGHNA, CDR2 YSLEER. The ends lost 4 bases at V and 6 bases at J; junction bases unmatched: 3.

The chain uses TRBV5-6 and TRBJ2-1; TRBD1 matches at 8 bases. V gave up 5 bases and J gave up 0 bases; unmatched junction bases: 4. Germline CDR1 reads SGHDT; CDR2 reads YYEEEE. The CDR3 runs to 15 residues. Here the CDR3 DNA reads TGTGCCAGCAGACAGGGGGAAAGCTCCTACAATGAGCAGTTCTTC. This gives the protein CASRQGESSYNEQFF. Full variable domain (outside the CDR3, taken from reference TRBV5-6 and TRBJ2-1): DAGVTQSPTHLIKTRGQQVTLRCSPKSGHDTVSWYQQALGQGPQFIFQYYEEEERQRGNFPDRFSGHQFPNYSSELNVNALLLGDSALYLCASRQGESSYNEQFFGPGTRLTVL.

The V and J genes are TRBV7-9 and TRBJ2-5; the D gene is possibly TRBD1 (5 bases). With 5 bases removed from V and 5 bases from J, the gap between germline ends came to 12 bases. Germline V lookup: CDR1 SEHNR, CDR2 FQNEAQ (reference sequence). CDR3 length: 13 residues. The CDR3 nucleotides are TGTGCCAGCAGCCGTTCAGGGCCGGAGACCCAGTACTTC. Amino acid sequence: CASSRSGPETQYF.

The chain uses TRBV9 and TRBJ2-5; 7 positions agree with TRBD1. The germline CDR1 and CDR2 sequences are SGDLS and YYNGEE. Unmatched junction bases numbered 9, after V lost 0 bases and J lost 4 bases. The CDR3 length is 16 residues. The DNA of the CDR3 is TGTGCCAGCAGCGTAGGAACAGGGGAAAGTTTAGAGACCCAGTACTTC. Translating gives CASSVGTGESLETQYF.

The chain links TRBV30 to TRBJ2-7, with 8 bases matching TRBD2. Germline loops: CDR1 GTSNPN, CDR2 SVGIG (reference sequence). This CDR3 has 13 residues. J gave up 3 bases and V 1 base, and 2 bases lay outside the gene matches. The CDR3 protein is CAWSELADYEQYF. The CDR3 DNA is TGTGCCTGGAGTGAACTAGCGGACTACGAGCAGTACTTC.

This chain uses TRBV7-9 with TRBJ2-7; D is unresolved. The germline gives CDR1 SEHNR, CDR2 FQNEAQ (reference sequence). CDR3 length equals 12 residues. Trimming cost V 8 bases and J 0 bases, with 8 bases left between them. The CDR3 DNA follows: TGTGCCAGCCGTCTGGGCTCCTACGAGCAGTACTTC. It encodes CASRLGSYEQYF.

The chain combines TRBV7-3 with TRBJ2-3, with TRBD1 matching 7 bases. V gave up 4 bases and J gave up 3 bases; unmatched junction bases: 1. Per germline, CDR1 SGHTA and CDR2 FQGTGA. CDR3 length: 13 residues. As DNA, the CDR3 is TGTGCCAGCAGCTCGACAGGGACAGATACGCAGTATTTT. Its protein is CASSSTGTDTQYF.

CDR3 region: CASSVVGGSGSGNTIYF. CDR3 in DNA: TGTGCCAGCAGCGTAGTAGGGGGGTCTGGGTCTGGAAACACCATATATTTT. J is TRBJ1-3 and V is TRBV9; a weak D match, TRBD1 (6 bases). V was trimmed by 0 bases and J by 1 base, leaving 14 bases between them. The CDR3 has 17 residues. Germline CDR1 SGDLS, CDR2 YYNGEE.

The CDR3 protein is CSARDLIPNTEAFF. CDR3 coding DNA: TGCAGTGCTAGAGATCTCATCCCAAACACTGAAGCTTTCTTT. The chain is built from TRBV20-1 and TRBJ1-1; D is ambiguous. V gave up 0 bases and J gave up 2 bases, with 10 bases separating them. The CDR3 length is 14 residues. Germline-derived CDR1 and CDR2 are DFQATT and SNEGSKA (reference sequence).